The 7 T cell receptor beta chains reported below all come from one sample, sequenced in a study of blood T cell repertoires in COVID-19. The repertoire was sequenced with immunoSEQ multiplex PCR; TCRdb's copy has only in-frame clones and lacks some. Among tens of thousands of clones listed, around two thirds were seen once. Sequencing used PBMCs or T cells enriched from blood (not recorded which). All receptors come from a woman aged 55-70 years who had been exposed to COVID-19.

This clone was detected a few times. The chain links TRBV4-2 to TRBJ2-1; a possible D gene is TRBD1 (5 bases). This CDR3 contains 15 residues. The V end was cut by 1 base, the J end by 5 bases, with 12 bases between. From germline, CDR1 is LGHNA and CDR2 YNFKEQ. CDR3 nucleotide sequence: TGTGCCAGCAGCCAAGGTTGGGGCCAAAACAATGAGCAGTTCTTC. It yields the protein CASSQGWGQNNEQFF.

The chain carries TRBV9 and TRBJ1-1; perhaps TRBD1 as D (5 bases). Trimming took 0 bases from V and 1 from J, leaving 7 bases between them. Germline CDR1 SGDLS, CDR2 YYNGEE. This CDR3 is 14 amino acids long. This chain's CDR3 is CASSVVGANTEAFF. The CDR3 DNA follows: TGTGCCAGCAGCGTAGTTGGGGCGAACACTGAAGCTTTCTTT.

This clone was detected only once. This chain connects TRBV29-1 to TRBJ2-5; D may be TRBD2 (5 bases). Trimming took 3 bases from V and 6 from J, leaving 11 bases between them. Germline V CDR1 and CDR2: SQVTM, ANQGSEA. CDR3 length equals 12 residues. CDR3 nucleotide sequence: TGCAGCGTTGAGGTTCCGGGGAAGACCCAGTACTTC. It specifies CSVEVPGKTQYF.

Turning to this clone: Germline and junction disagree at one end, which may indicate a read error. The chain combines TRBV2 with TRBJ2-7; 7 nucleotides agree with TRBD2. This CDR3 has 11 residues. Germline CDR1 SNHLY, CDR2 FYNNEI. The CDR3 is CASTLSGEDRF. Here the CDR3 DNA reads TGTGCCAGCACCCTGAGCGGGGAAGATCGCTTC.

V gene TRBV19 combines with J gene TRBJ1-2, with 8 bases aligning to TRBD1. V lost 2 bases to trimming and J lost 7 bases; unmatched junction nucleotides: 6. The CDR3 extends over 14 amino acids. Germline values: CDR1 LNHDA, CDR2 SQIVND (reference sequence). As DNA, the CDR3 is TGTGCCAGTAGTATAACGGGACAGGCCGTTGGCTACACCTTC. It specifies CASSITGQAVGYTF.

The rearrangement joins TRBV5-4 to TRBJ2-7; no clear D. With 0 bases removed from V and 3 bases from J, the gap between germline ends came to 7 bases. Germline lookup yields CDR1 SGHNT and CDR2 YYREEE (reference sequence). The CDR3 loop spans 13 amino acids. CDR3: CASSLGLGYEQYF. CDR3 DNA sequence: TGTGCCAGCAGCTTGGGACTTGGCTACGAGCAGTACTTC.

This clone was detected a few times. The rearrangement joins TRBV6-4 to TRBJ2-3; 7 nucleotides agree with TRBD2. After removal of 3 bases from V and 4 bases from J, the junction contained 4 bases not matched to a gene. Germline V gene sequence: CDR1 MRHNA, CDR2 SNTAGT. The CDR3 loop spans 14 amino acids. CDR3 DNA: TGTGCCAGCAGTGATCGGGCGGGGGCAGATACGCAGTATTTT. It specifies CASSDRAGADTQYF.